This TCR beta chain was obtained from a study of human CD8 memory T cell subsets. This CDR3 is built from 17 residues. CDR1 is LNHNV, CDR2 YYDKDF, per germline (reference sequence). Regarding the study as a whole: The overlap between stem-like memory and precursor exhausted T cell repertoires was minimal. Unlike effector memory cells, stem-like memory and precursor exhausted T cells displayed similarly high diversity.

Scientists made TCR beta libraries using UMI-labeled 5' RACE. Per the original methods: Functional CDR3 beta clonotypes, numbering between 3,000 and 18,000, were present in each TCR beta library. Using the 5' RACE reads, TCRdb records one entry per CDR3 protein without DNA. These V and J calls are TCRdb output, not the study's own analysis. The table lists fewer than 15,000 distinct CDR3 sequences, with 12% to 15% in the top ten. Of note for this clonotype: Its antigen is still unknown.

The receptor was isolated from a human donor in good health. Sample: CD8+ T cells from PBMCs. V and J are TRBV15 and TRBJ2-3. The CDR3 spells CATSRGEDLPYTDTQYF. The full variable domain, rest sourced from reference TRBV15 and TRBJ2-3, is DAMVIQNPRYQVTQFGKPVTLSCSQTLNHNVMYWYQQKSSQAPKLLFHYYDKDFNNEADTPDNFQSRRPNTSFCFLDIRSPGLGDTAMYLCATSRGEDLPYTDTQYFGPGTRLTVL.